The rows below give T cell receptor beta chains drawn from one sample of a study of blood T cell repertoires in COVID-19. Some clones are missing from TCRdb's copy, which holds only in-frame ones; the method was immunoSEQ multiplex PCR. The table shows roughly 32,000 clones, with about 90% occurring only once. The sample consisted of peripheral blood. These receptors were obtained from a man of 80 years or more with acute or convalescent COVID-19. Both conserved end residues are part of each CDR3. The D gene is left open where the match is weak. For some rows the clone size is stated as once, few or many, or as a class when expanded; others skip it.

>TRBJ1-2|TRBV12-3/TRBV12-4|NA|NA
CASSPVNYGYTF
TGTGCCAGCAGTCCCGTGAACTATGGCTACACCTTC
>TRBJ2-3|TRBV2|TRBD2|NA
CASSPSSGGNTDTQYF
TGTGCCAGCAGTCCGTCTAGCGGGGGGAACACAGATACGCAGTATTTT
>TRBJ2-7|TRBV6-5|NA|NA
CASSYLYEQYF
TGTGCCAGCAGTTACCTCTACGAGCAGTACTTC
>TRBJ2-1|TRBV3-1/TRBV3-2|TRBD2|NA
CASSQDRVAGHEQFF
TGTGCCAGCAGCCAAGATCGAGTAGCGGGGCATGAGCAGTTCTTC
>TRBJ1-2|TRBV2|TRBD1|NA
CASMGGQGASYTF
TGTGCCAGCATGGGAGGGCAGGGGGCGAGCTACACCTTC
>TRBJ1-3|TRBV18|NA|NA
CASSPYGQRSSGNTIYF
TGTGCCAGCTCACCGTATGGCCAAAGAAGCTCTGGAAACACCATATATTTT
>TRBJ1-5|TRBV28|NA|NA
CASTYADQPQHF
TGTGCCAGCACCTACGCCGATCAGCCCCAGCATTTT
>TRBJ2-5|TRBV5-5|TRBD1|NA
CASSLSTGGGRETQYF
TGTGCCAGCAGCTTGTCGACAGGGGGAGGGAGGGAGACCCAGTACTTC
>TRBJ1-1|TRBV28|NA|NA
CASTPGGWNTEAFF
TGTGCCAGCACTCCCGGGGGGTGGAACACTGAAGCTTTCTTT
>TRBJ2-3|TRBV10-3|TRBD2|NA
CAAAGGYTDTQYF
TGTGCCGCAGCGGGGGGCTACACAGATACGCAGTATTTT
>TRBJ2-2|TRBV7-8|NA|NA
CASSLARPGTGELFF
TGTGCCAGCAGCTTAGCCAGGCCTGGCACCGGGGAGCTGTTTTTT
>TRBJ2-5|TRBV10-2|NA|NA
CASSVRGGETQYF
TGCGCCAGCAGTGTGAGGGGGGGAGAGACCCAGTACTTC
>TRBJ2-2|TRBV28|NA|NA
CASRVQGETGELFF
TGTGCCAGCAGGGTTCAGGGCGAAACCGGGGAGCTGTTTTTT
>TRBJ1-6|TRBV5-1|TRBD1|NA
CASSAGQGEASPLHF
TGCGCCAGCAGCGCGGGACAGGGAGAGGCTTCACCCCTCCACTTT
>TRBJ2-3|TRBV9|TRBD1|NA
CASSSAGTGLQDTQYF
TGTGCCAGCAGTTCTGCAGGGACAGGGTTGCAAGATACGCAGTATTTT
>TRBJ1-2|TRBV27|TRBD1|NA
CASSRDRTGGYTF
TGTGCCAGCAGTAGGGACAGAACGGGTGGCTACACCTTC
>TRBJ2-7|TRBV27|NA|NA
CASRLGGTSYEQYF
TGTGCCAGCAGGTTAGGGGGGACCTCCTACGAGCAGTACTTC
>TRBJ1-1|TRBV11-3|NA|once
CASSLEQGTPPNTEAFF
TGTGCCAGCAGCTTAGAGCAGGGGACCCCCCCGAACACTGAAGCTTTCTTT
>TRBJ2-7|TRBV29-1|NA|NA
CSVEGPVSYEQYF
TGCAGCGTTGAAGGCCCAGTTTCCTACGAGCAGTACTTC
>TRBJ2-5|TRBV5-8|TRBD2|once
CASSFARGGGEETQYF
TGTGCCAGCAGCTTCGCCAGGGGCGGGGGGGAGGAGACCCAGTACTTC
>TRBJ2-3|TRBV9|NA|once
CASSVSPDTDTQYF
TGTGCCAGCAGCGTATCGCCAGACACAGATACGCAGTATTTT
>TRBJ1-1|TRBV30|NA|NA
CAWGPGLPNTEAFF
TGTGCCTGGGGGCCGGGACTCCCCAACACTGAAGCTTTCTTT